In this sample, the clone carrying this T cell receptor beta chain turned up a few times. Its antigen is undetermined. The sample is drawn from a study of early T cells in non-severe SARS-CoV-2 infection. Study overall: Unsorted whole blood bulk RNA was sequenced, with unpaired chains.

Whole-study findings and limits: In VDJdb matching, anti-spike CD8 responses were favored while private and CD4 specificities went missing.

Germline assignment: CDR1 MNHEY and CDR2 SVGEGT. The CDR3 loop spans 14 amino acids. The germline V and J ends were trimmed by 5 bases and 2 bases, with 11 bases remaining between them. Individual cDNA molecules each received unique molecular identifiers attached to them. TCRdb called the 5' RACE reads again in MiXCR, with one record for every CDR3 protein. The table records about 80,000 distinct CDR3 sequences, about 14% of them present only once. The sample taken for sequencing was whole blood. This sequence joins TRBV6-2 or TRBV6-3 and TRBJ2-3; D gene unclear. The clonotype originates from an adult who was a healthcare worker with PCR-confirmed SARS-CoV-2 infection or an uninfected control (not recorded which). The CDR3: CASSHGGATDTQYF. For the CDR3, the DNA is TGTGCCAGCAGTCACGGCGGCGCCACAGATACGCAGTATTTT.